This T cell receptor beta chain originates from a study of control samples from healthy donors and cancer patients (dated by TCRdb to 2018 to 2021). In regard to this clone: No antigen is known for it. Per-nucleotide qualities are absent, and no much larger clonotype sits a single base away.

Inclusive of the bounding cysteine and phenylalanine, the CDR3 is 16 residues long. Only the CDR3 DNA is retained, 48 bases long and in frame from the first base. The V end loses 0 bases and the J end loses 4 bases, and a stretch of 14 bases separates them. For CDR1 and CDR2, the germline V gene lists LGHNA and YSLEER. The library was built by means of the immunoSEQ multiplex PCR assay. As stored in TCRdb, this immuneACCESS dataset retains in-frame rearrangements with V and J assigned. A fraction of the clones does not appear; measured against another copy, unresolved V genes explain less than half of the discrepancy, and the remainder lacks a known reason. Across this sample there are just over 90,000 clones, with 86% seen only once. The ten most abundant clones make up about 1.3% of the sample.

Rearrangement joined TRBV4-3 to TRBJ2-3; no confident D gene assignment can be made. The material sequenced was blood. This receptor was identified in a woman between 45 and 60 years old in good health. In nucleotide form, the sequence is TGCGCCAGCAGCCAAGATGCGGCTAGTAGGGCAGATACGCAGTATTTT. It codes for CASSQDAASRADTQYF.